One sample yielded the 27 T cell receptor beta chains listed below, sequenced in a study of blood T cell repertoires in COVID-19. Assay used: immunoSEQ multiplex PCR; TCRdb lists only in-frame clones, some missing. The table records roughly 230,000 clones, roughly 87% of them present only once. Sequenced material: PBMCs or T cells enriched from blood (not recorded which). The source of these receptors is a man aged 30-40 years in a cohort exposed to, infected with or recovered from COVID-19 (not recorded which).

The CDR3 region has the DNA TGTGCCAGCAGAGAGAGGATCGGCATGAACACTGAAGCTTTCTTT. Translation gives CASRERIGMNTEAFF. V usage is TRBV7-9 and J usage is TRBJ1-1; D is uncertain. Per the germline V gene, CDR1 is SEHNR and CDR2 is FQNEAQ (reference sequence). CDR3 length: 15 residues. The V and J ends lost 6 bases and 0 bases respectively, with 14 bases between them.

V usage is TRBV28 and J usage is TRBJ2-5, with TRBD1 matching 9 bases. Germline V gene lookup returns CDR1 MDHEN and CDR2 SYDVKM. The CDR3 contains 18 residues. The ends lost 5 bases at V and 6 bases at J; junction bases unmatched: 19. The CDR3 nucleotides are TGTGCCAGCAGTACCTTCTACTTGGGACAGGGTTTCGGAAAGACCCAGTACTTC. It encodes CASSTFYLGQGFGKTQYF.

This rearrangement joins TRBV9 to TRBJ1-2; D unclear. Germline V lookup: CDR1 SGDLS, CDR2 YYNGEE. The CDR3 consists of 12 residues. Trimming took off 3 bases at V and 4 bases at J, with 7 bases between the two ends. The CDR3, as DNA: TGTGCCAGCAGCGACCACAGCTATGGCTACACCTTC. Amino acids: CASSDHSYGYTF.

The genes are TRBV5-4 and TRBJ2-1; 12 bases are a match to TRBD2. The V segment lost 0 bases and the J segment 10 bases; nucleotides outside the gene matches: 11. CDR1 SGHNT and CDR2 YYREEE come from the germline V gene (reference sequence). This CDR3 spans 17 amino acids. CDR3: CASSLDGLAGQNREQFF. The CDR3 DNA is TGTGCCAGCAGCTTGGACGGACTAGCGGGGCAGAACAGAGAGCAGTTCTTC.

V is TRBV5-1 and J is TRBJ2-2; 8 bases agree with TRBD1. CDR1 and CDR2 from the germline V gene are SGHRS and YFSETQ. The J segment lost 2 bases and the V segment lost 2 bases, leaving 5 bases of the junction unmatched. The CDR3 has 16 residues. The CDR3 reads CASSFLGQDNTGELFF. DNA for the CDR3: TGCGCCAGCAGCTTCCTGGGACAGGACAACACCGGGGAGCTGTTTTTT. The full variable domain, in which reference TRBV5-1 and TRBJ2-2 provide the parts outside the CDR3, is KAGVTQTPRYLIKTRGQQVTLSCSPISGHRSVSWYQQTPGQGLQFLFEYFSETQRNKGNFPGRFSGRQFSNSRSEMNVSTLELGDSALYLCASSFLGQDNTGELFFGEGSRLTVL.

As concerns this clone: A read error may account for a junction end that differs from germline. The chain recombines TRBV7-7 with TRBJ1-4; D is unresolved. The germline V gene encodes CDR1 SSHAT and CDR2 FNYEAQ (reference sequence). The CDR3 spans 13 residues. In DNA, the CDR3 is TGTGCTAGCAGCCTTGCGGTATCCGAAAAACTGTTTTTT. Amino acids: CASSLAVSEKLFF. Full variable domain (rest looked up from reference TRBV7-7 and TRBJ1-4): GAGVSQSPRYKVTKRGQDVTLRCDPISSHATLYWYQQALGQGPEFLTYFNYEAQPDKSGLPSDRFSAERPEGSISTLTIQRTEQRDSAMYRCASSLAVSEKLFFGSGTQLSVL.

The chain employs TRBV27 and TRBJ2-5, with a possible D match to TRBD1 (6 bases). The CDR3 runs to 14 residues. Trimming shortened V by 4 bases and J by 7 bases, and 16 bases separated the two germline ends. Germline lookup yields CDR1 MNHEY and CDR2 SMNVEV (reference sequence). Here the CDR3 DNA reads TGTGCCAGCAGTTCCCCCGGGACAATCGGGACCCAGTACTTC. Its protein is CASSSPGTIGTQYF.

J is TRBJ2-5 and V is TRBV4-1, with a weak D call TRBD2 (5 bases). In germline, CDR1 is MGHRA, CDR2 YSYEKL. The CDR3 is made up of 15 amino acids. The germline V and J ends were trimmed by 0 bases and 3 bases, with 11 bases remaining between them. CDR3 sequence (DNA): TGCGCCAGCAGCCAAGATCTTGGTAGCGAAGAGACCCAGTACTTC. This codes for CASSQDLGSEETQYF.

The chain carries TRBV24-1 and TRBJ2-3, with 8 bases aligning to TRBD2. The CDR3 is 13 residues long. With V trimmed by 5 bases and J by 3 bases, 0 bases remained unmatched. In germline, CDR1 is KGHDR, CDR2 SFDVKD. CDR3 DNA sequence: TGTGCCACCAGTGGCGGGGGGACAGATACGCAGTATTTT. Its translation is CATSGGGTDTQYF.

The chain is built from TRBV6-1 and TRBJ1-1; TRBD1 matches 7 bases. This CDR3 has 16 residues. V was pared by 1 base and J by 1 base, with 6 bases of the junction left unmatched. Germline-derived CDR1 and CDR2 are MNHNS and SASEGT. The CDR3 nucleotides are TGTGCCAGCAGTGAAGAATATAACAGGGGGAACACTGAAGCTTTCTTT. Translated: CASSEEYNRGNTEAFF.

The chain uses TRBV6-5 and TRBJ2-7; the D gene is possibly TRBD1 (6 bases). The CDR3 runs to 15 residues. The V end was cut by 5 bases, the J end by 6 bases, with 20 bases between. The germline V gene has CDR1 MNHEY and CDR2 SVGAGI. The CDR3 DNA reads TGTGCCAGCAGTCGACAGGTGGGTGGGCCGAGCGAGCAGTACTTC. Protein: CASSRQVGGPSEQYF.

This clone showed up just once. The sample has other DNA sequences that encode this CDR3 too. The chain combines TRBV18 with TRBJ2-1; 7 nucleotides line up with TRBD1. The germline V gene encodes CDR1 KGHSH and CDR2 LQKENI. After removal of 3 bases from V and 0 bases from J, the junction contained 2 bases not matched to a gene. This CDR3 has 15 amino acids. DNA of the CDR3: TGTGCCAGCTCACCGTCAGGGGGCTCCTACAATGAGCAGTTCTTC. Amino acid sequence: CASSPSGGSYNEQFF.

This chain uses TRBV28 with TRBJ2-1, with 7 nucleotides matching TRBD1. J gave up 4 bases and V 5 bases, and 11 bases lay outside the gene matches. Germline V lookup: CDR1 MDHEN, CDR2 SYDVKM. The CDR3 spans 16 residues. DNA for the CDR3: TGTGCCAGCAGTCCCGGGCAGGGACAGAGATACAATGAGCAGTTCTTC. Its protein product is CASSPGQGQRYNEQFF.

The chain employs TRBV3-1 (or the pseudogene TRBV3-2) and TRBJ1-6; D unclear. Trimming removed 1 base at V and 6 bases at J, with 7 bases between. The CDR3 extends over 14 amino acids. CDR1 is LGHDT, CDR2 YNNKEL, per germline (reference sequence). The CDR3 nucleotides are TGTGCCAGCAGCCAAGCAGTCCGTAATTCACCCCTCCACTTT. Amino acid sequence: CASSQAVRNSPLHF.

V usage is TRBV29-1 and J usage is TRBJ1-5, with unresolved D. The germline gives CDR1 SQVTM, CDR2 ANQGSEA. The CDR3 contains 15 residues. Trimming removed 2 bases at V and 0 bases at J, with 11 bases between. The CDR3 nucleotides are TGCAGCGTTGAACTTCAGGTAAATAGCAATCAGCCCCAGCATTTT. This encodes CSVELQVNSNQPQHF.

The V gene is TRBV7-9, the J gene TRBJ2-3; a weak D match, TRBD2 (6 bases). The V gene's germline CDR1 is SEHNR and CDR2 FQNEAQ (reference sequence). The ends were cut back, 4 bases at V and 4 bases at J, with 12 bases in the middle. The CDR3 contains 14 residues. The CDR3 reads CASSSLASADTQYF. DNA of the CDR3: TGTGCCAGCAGCTCCCTGGCTAGCGCAGATACGCAGTATTTT.

This rearrangement joins TRBV7-2 to TRBJ2-7; D remains unclear. V shed 5 bases and J shed 7 bases, with 15 bases lying between them. Germline CDR1 reads SGHTA; CDR2 reads FQGNSA. The CDR3 sequence is 13 residues long. CDR3: CASSPRLAGEQYF. The CDR3, as DNA: TGTGCCAGCAGCCCGAGACTGGCCGGGGAGCAGTACTTC.

This clone has more than one count but fewer than ten. The CDR3 nucleotides are TGTGCCAGCGGGGGGTATAGCAATCAGCCCCAGCATTTT. Encoded protein: CASGGYSNQPQHF. The rearrangement uses TRBV27 and TRBJ1-5; D might be TRBD1 (5 bases). The germline V gene has CDR1 MNHEY and CDR2 SMNVEV (reference sequence). The CDR3 is made up of 13 amino acids. Trimming removed 8 bases from V and 0 bases from J, with 8 bases in between.

The J gene is TRBJ2-6, the V gene TRBV7-3, with D perhaps TRBD1 (6 bases). The CDR3 extends over 12 amino acids. The V gene lost 5 bases and the J gene lost 11 bases, with 10 bases spanning the gap. The V gene's germline CDR1 is SGHTA and CDR2 FQGTGA. The CDR3: CASSEQGDVLTF. CDR3 nucleotides: TGTGCCAGCAGCGAACAGGGTGACGTCCTGACTTTC.

The genes are TRBV27 and TRBJ1-2; a weak D match, TRBD1 (5 bases). Trimming shortened V by 11 bases and J by 7 bases, and 14 bases separated the two germline ends. This CDR3 comprises 11 residues. In germline, CDR1 is MNHEY, CDR2 SMNVEV (reference sequence). Written as DNA, the CDR3 is TGTGCCGGAGTACAGGTCTCTGGCTACACCTTC. It codes for CAGVQVSGYTF.

This clone was seen once. As DNA, the CDR3 is TGTGCCAGCAGCTTTAACAGGGGGGCTAATGAAAAACTGTTTTTT. Translated: CASSFNRGANEKLFF. J is TRBJ1-4 and V is TRBV7-8, with 8 bases matching TRBD1. V lost 3 bases, J lost 3 bases, and 3 bases stayed unmatched. Germline V gene data show CDR1 as SGHVS and CDR2 as FQNEAQ. CDR3 size: 15 residues. Variable domain in full (rest from reference TRBV7-8 and TRBJ1-4): GAGVSQSPRYKVAKRGQDVALRCDPISGHVSLFWYQQALGQGPEFLTYFQNEAQLDKSGLPSDRFFAERPEGSVSTLKIQRTQQEDSAVYLCASSFNRGANEKLFFGSGTQLSVL.

J is TRBJ1-2 and V is TRBV27, with D maybe TRBD1 (6 bases). Looked up from germline, CDR1 is MNHEY and CDR2 is SMNVEV (reference sequence). Trimming removed 3 bases from V and 0 bases from J, with 11 bases in between. This CDR3 is 15 amino acids long. CDR3 sequence reads: CASSFRDKTNYGYTF. CDR3 in DNA: TGTGCCAGCAGTTTCCGGGACAAGACTAACTATGGCTACACCTTC.

J is TRBJ1-3 and V is TRBV4-1; the match to TRBD1 covers 8 bases. Germline CDR1 is MGHRA and CDR2 is YSYEKL. V lost 4 bases and J lost 3; bases outside the gene matches: 5. The CDR3 is 15 residues long. CDR3 nucleotide sequence: TGCGCCAGCAGCCCTGGGACAGGAGGTGGAAACACCATATATTTT. Its protein product is CASSPGTGGGNTIYF.

This chain links TRBV6-5 with TRBJ1-5; 7 nucleotides align to TRBD1. The CDR3 spans 15 residues. Germline V CDR1 and CDR2: MNHEY, SVGAGI. With 6 bases clipped from V and 2 bases from J, the junction kept 7 bases outside the gene matches. The DNA for the CDR3 is TGTGCCAGCAGAGGGACAGCCGCTGGCAATCAGCCCCAGCATTTT. Its protein is CASRGTAAGNQPQHF.

This clone turned up a few times. This chain links TRBV7-9 with TRBJ1-2; 8 bases align to TRBD1. CDR1 is SEHNR and CDR2 is FQNEAQ in the germline V gene (reference sequence). The junction had 9 bases not matched to a gene; V was cut back by 5 bases and J by 4 bases. This CDR3 is 15 amino acids long. CDR3 region: CASSPRGRELYGYTF. The CDR3 DNA reads as TGTGCCAGCAGCCCCAGGGGGCGCGAACTCTATGGCTACACCTTC.

V and J are TRBV19 and TRBJ2-2; TRBD1 aligns across 8 bases. Germline assignment: CDR1 LNHDA and CDR2 SQIVND (reference sequence). The CDR3 loop spans 14 amino acids. V was pared by 6 bases and J by 5 bases, with 5 bases of the junction left unmatched. The DNA of the CDR3 is TGTGCCAGTAGGGGCGACAGGGGAACCGGGGAGCTGTTTTTT. Its translation: CASRGDRGTGELFF.

This chain links TRBV15 with TRBJ2-2; TRBD1 agrees at 10 bases. With V trimmed by 0 bases and J by 0 bases, 13 bases remained unmatched. CDR1 LNHNV and CDR2 YYDKDF come from the germline V gene (reference sequence). There are 21 residues in the CDR3. CDR3 amino acids: CATSRERDGTGEGANTGELFF. For the CDR3, the DNA is TGTGCCACCAGCAGAGAGCGGGATGGGACAGGGGAAGGCGCGAACACCGGGGAGCTGTTTTTT.